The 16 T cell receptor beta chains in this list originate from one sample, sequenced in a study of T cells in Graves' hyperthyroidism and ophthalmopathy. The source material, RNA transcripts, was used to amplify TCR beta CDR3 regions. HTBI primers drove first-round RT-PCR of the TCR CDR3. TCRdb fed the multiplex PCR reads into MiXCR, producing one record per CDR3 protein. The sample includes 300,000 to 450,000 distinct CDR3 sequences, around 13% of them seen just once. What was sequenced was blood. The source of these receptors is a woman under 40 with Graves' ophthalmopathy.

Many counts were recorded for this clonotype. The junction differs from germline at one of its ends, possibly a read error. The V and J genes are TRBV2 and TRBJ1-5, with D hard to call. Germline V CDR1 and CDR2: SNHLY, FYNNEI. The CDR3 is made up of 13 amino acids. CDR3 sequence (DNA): TGTGCCAGCAGTGAAAGAGGTAATCGGCCCCAGCATTTT. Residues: CASSERGNRPQHF.

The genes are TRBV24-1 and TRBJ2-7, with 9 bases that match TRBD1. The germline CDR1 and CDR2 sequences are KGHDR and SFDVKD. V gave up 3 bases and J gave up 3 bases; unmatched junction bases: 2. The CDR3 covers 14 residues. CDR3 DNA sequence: TGTGCCACCAGTGATGCGGACAGGGGCTACGAGCAGTACTTC. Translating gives CATSDADRGYEQYF.

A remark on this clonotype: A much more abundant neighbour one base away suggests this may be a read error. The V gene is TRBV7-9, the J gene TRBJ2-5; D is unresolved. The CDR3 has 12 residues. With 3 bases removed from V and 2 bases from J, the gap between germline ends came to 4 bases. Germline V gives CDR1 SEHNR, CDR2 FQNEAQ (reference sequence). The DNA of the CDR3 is TGTGCCAGCAGCTTTATGCAAGAGACCCAGTACTTC. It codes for CASSFMQETQYF.

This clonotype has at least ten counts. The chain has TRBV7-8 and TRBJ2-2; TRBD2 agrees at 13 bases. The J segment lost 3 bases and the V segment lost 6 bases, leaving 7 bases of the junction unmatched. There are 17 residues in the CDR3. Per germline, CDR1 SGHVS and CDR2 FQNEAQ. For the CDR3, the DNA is TGTGCCAGCAGTTTCACTAGCGGGGGGGCTTACACCGGGGAGCTGTTTTTT. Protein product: CASSFTSGGAYTGELFF.

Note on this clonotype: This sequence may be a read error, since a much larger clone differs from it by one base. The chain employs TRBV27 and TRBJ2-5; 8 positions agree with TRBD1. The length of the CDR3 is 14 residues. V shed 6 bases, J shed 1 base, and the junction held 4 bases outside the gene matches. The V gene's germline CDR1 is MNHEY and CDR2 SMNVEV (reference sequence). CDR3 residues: CASRAGGFQETQYF. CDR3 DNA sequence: TGTGCCAGCAGGGCAGGGGGCTTCCAAGAGACCCAGTACTTC.

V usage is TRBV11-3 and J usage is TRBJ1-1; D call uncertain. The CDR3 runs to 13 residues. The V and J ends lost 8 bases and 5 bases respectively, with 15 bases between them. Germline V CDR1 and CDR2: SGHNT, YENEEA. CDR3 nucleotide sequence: TGTGCCAGCCGCACCGCCCCCGGAACTGAAGCTTTCTTT. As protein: CASRTAPGTEAFF. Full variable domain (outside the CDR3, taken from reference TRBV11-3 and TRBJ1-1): EAGVVQSPRYKIIEKKQPVAFWCNPISGHNTLYWYLQNLGQGPELLIRYENEEAVDDSQLPKDRFSAERLKGVDSTLKIQPAELGDSAVYLCASRTAPGTEAFFGQGTRLTVV.

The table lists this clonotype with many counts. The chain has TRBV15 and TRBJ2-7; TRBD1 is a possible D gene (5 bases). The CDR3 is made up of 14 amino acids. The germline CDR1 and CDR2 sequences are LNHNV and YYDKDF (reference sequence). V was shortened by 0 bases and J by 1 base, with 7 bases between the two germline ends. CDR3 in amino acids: CATSRDRASYEQYF. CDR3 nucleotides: TGTGCCACCAGCAGAGACAGGGCTTCCTACGAGCAGTACTTC.

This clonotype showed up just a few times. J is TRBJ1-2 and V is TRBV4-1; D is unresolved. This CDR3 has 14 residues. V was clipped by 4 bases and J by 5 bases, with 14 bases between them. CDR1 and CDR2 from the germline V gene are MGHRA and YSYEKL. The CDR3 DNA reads TGCGCCAGCAGCCGAACAAAAGCAGAGTATGGCTACACCTTC. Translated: CASSRTKAEYGYTF.

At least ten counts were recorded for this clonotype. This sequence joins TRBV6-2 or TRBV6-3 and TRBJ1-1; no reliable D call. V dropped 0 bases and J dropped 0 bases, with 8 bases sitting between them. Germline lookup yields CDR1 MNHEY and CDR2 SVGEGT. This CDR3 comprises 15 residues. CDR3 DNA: TGTGCCAGCAGTTACTCAAATGTCATGAACACTGAAGCTTTCTTT. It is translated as CASSYSNVMNTEAFF.

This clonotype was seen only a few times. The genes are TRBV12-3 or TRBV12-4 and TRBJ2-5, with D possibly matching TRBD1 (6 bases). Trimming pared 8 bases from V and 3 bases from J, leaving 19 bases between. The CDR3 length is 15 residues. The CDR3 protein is CASSKDTTGKETQYF. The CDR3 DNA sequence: TGTGCCAGCTCGAAAGACACAACAGGGAAAGAGACCCAGTACTTC.

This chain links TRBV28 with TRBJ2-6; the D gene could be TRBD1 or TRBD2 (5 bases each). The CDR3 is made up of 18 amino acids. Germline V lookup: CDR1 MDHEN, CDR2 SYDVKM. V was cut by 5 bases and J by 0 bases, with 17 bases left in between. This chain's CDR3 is CASSPASGRNSGANVLTF. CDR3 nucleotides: TGTGCCAGCAGTCCCGCGTCGGGACGGAACTCTGGGGCCAACGTCCTGACTTTC.

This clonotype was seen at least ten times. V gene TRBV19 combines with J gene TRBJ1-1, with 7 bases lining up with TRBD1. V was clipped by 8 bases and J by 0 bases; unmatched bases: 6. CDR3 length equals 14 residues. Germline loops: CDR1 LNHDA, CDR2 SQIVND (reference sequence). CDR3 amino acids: CASLPGQMNTEAFF. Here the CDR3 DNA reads TGTGCCAGTTTGCCGGGACAGATGAACACTGAAGCTTTCTTT.

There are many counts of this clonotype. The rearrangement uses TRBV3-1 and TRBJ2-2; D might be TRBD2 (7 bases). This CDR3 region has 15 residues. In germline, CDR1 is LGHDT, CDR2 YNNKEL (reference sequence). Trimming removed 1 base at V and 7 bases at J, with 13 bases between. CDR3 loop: CASSQVRGGFGELFF. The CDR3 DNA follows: TGTGCCAGCAGCCAAGTTAGGGGGGGCTTCGGGGAGCTGTTTTTT.

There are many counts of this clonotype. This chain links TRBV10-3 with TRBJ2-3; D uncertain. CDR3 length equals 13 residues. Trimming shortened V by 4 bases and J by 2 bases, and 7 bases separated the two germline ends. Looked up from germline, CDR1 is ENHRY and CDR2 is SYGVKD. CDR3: CAISARTTDTQYF. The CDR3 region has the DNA TGTGCCATCAGTGCCAGGACCACAGATACGCAGTATTTT.

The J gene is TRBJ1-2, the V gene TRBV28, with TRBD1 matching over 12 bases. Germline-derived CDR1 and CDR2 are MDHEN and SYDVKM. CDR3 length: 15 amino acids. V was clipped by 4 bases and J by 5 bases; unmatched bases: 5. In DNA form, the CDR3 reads TGTGCCAGCAGTTCAGGGACAGGGGGCTGGTATGGCTACACCTTC. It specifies CASSSGTGGWYGYTF.

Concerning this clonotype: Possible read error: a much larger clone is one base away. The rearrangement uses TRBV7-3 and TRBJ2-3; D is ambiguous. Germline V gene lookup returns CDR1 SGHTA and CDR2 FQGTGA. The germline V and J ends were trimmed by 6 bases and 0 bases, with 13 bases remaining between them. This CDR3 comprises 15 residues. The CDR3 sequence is CASRSGLSSTDTQYF. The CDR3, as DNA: TGTGCCAGCAGATCGGGCCTGTCTAGCACAGATACGCAGTATTTT. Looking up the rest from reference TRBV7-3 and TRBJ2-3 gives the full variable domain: GAGVSQTPSNKVTEKGKYVELRCDPISGHTALYWYRQSLGQGPEFLIYFQGTGAADDSGLPNDRFFAVRPEGSVSTLKIQRTERGDSAVYLCASRSGLSSTDTQYFGPGTRLTVL.